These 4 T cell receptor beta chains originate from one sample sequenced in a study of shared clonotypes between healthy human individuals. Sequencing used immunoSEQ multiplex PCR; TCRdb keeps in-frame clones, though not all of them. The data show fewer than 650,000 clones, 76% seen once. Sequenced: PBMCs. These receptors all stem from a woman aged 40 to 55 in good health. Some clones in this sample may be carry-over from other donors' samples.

CDR3 nucleotides: TGTGCCACCAGCAGAGATGGGGACTACAACAATGAGCAGTTCTTC. This codes for CATSRDGDYNNEQFF. V usage is TRBV15 and J usage is TRBJ2-1, with TRBD2 identical over 7 bases. The CDR3 length is 15 residues. Germline CDR1 reads LNHNV; CDR2 reads YYDKDF (reference sequence). Trimming at V came to 0 bases and at J to 5 bases, leaving 4 bases not matched to a gene.

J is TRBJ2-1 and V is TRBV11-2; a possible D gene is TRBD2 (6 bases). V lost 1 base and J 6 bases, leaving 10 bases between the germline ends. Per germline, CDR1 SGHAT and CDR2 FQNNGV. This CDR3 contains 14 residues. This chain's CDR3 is CASSLAGVVNEQFF. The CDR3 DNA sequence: TGTGCCAGCAGCTTAGCGGGAGTGGTCAATGAGCAGTTCTTC.

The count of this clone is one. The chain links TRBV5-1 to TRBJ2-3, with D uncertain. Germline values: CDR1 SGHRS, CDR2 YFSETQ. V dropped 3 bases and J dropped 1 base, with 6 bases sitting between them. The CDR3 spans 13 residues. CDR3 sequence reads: CASSYGGTDTQYF. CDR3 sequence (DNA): TGCGCCAGCAGCTATGGGGGCACAGATACGCAGTATTTT.

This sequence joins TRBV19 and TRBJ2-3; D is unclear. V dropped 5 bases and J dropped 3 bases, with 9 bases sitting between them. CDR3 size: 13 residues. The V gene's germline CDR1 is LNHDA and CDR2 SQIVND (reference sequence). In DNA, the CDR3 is TGTGCCAGTAGTCTTGGGTGGACAGATACGCAGTATTTT. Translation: CASSLGWTDTQYF.